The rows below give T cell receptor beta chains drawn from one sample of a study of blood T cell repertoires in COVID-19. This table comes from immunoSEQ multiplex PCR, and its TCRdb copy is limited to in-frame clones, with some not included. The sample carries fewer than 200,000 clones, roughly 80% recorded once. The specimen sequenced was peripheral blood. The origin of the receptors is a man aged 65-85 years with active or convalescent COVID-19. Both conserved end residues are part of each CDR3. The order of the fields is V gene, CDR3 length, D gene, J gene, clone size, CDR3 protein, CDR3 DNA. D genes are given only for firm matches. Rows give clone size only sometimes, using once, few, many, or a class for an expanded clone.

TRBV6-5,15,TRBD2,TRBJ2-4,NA,CASSLAGGPPYIQYF,TGTGCCAGCAGCCTAGCGGGAGGGCCTCCTTACATTCAGTACTTC
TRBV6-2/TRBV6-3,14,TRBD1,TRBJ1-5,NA,CASSSDRGPQPQHF,TGTGCCAGCAGCTCGGACAGGGGACCACAGCCCCAGCATTTT
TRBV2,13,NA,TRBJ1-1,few,CASAFDRNTEAFF,TGTGCCAGCGCCTTCGACAGGAACACTGAAGCTTTCTTT
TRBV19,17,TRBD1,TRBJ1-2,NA,CASTPQGQGPFNYGYTF,TGTGCCAGTACCCCGCAGGGACAGGGCCCCTTTAACTATGGCTACACCTTC
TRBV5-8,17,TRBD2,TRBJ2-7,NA,CASNLASGGASSYEQYF,TGTGCCAGCAATCTAGCTAGCGGGGGGGCCAGCTCCTACGAGCAGTACTTC
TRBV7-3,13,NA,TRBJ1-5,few,CASSLGANQPQHF,TGTGCCAGCAGCTTAGGGGCCAATCAGCCCCAGCATTTT
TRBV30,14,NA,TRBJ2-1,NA,CAWSGGSSYNEQFF,TGTGCCTGGAGCGGGGGAAGTTCCTACAATGAGCAGTTCTTC
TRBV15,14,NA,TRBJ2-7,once,CATSRDRVYDEQYF,TGTGCCACCAGCAGAGACAGGGTATACGACGAGCAGTACTTC
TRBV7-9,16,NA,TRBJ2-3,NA,CASSTLPGLGTDTQYF,TGTGCCAGCAGCACCCTGCCAGGTTTAGGCACAGATACGCAGTATTTT
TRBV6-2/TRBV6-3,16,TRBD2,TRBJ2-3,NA,CASSYPGLAGADTQYF,TGTGCCAGCAGTTATCCAGGACTAGCGGGGGCAGATACGCAGTATTTT
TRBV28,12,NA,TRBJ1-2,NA,CASSLDTYGYTF,TGTGCCAGCAGTCTGGACACCTATGGCTACACCTTC
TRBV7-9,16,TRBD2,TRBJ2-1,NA,CASSLVAGGRMDEQFF,TGTGCCAGCAGCCTGGTAGCGGGAGGAAGAATGGATGAGCAGTTCTTC
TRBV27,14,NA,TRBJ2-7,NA,CASSLMGGLYEQYF,TGTGCCAGCAGTTTAATGGGGGGGCTCTACGAGCAGTACTTC
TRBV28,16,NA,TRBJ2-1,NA,CASSWGGLSSYNEQFF,TGTGCCAGCAGTTGGGGGGGGCTGAGCTCCTACAATGAGCAGTTCTTC
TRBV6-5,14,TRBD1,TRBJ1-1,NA,CASRTTGGNTEAFF,TGTGCCAGCAGAACGACAGGGGGAAACACTGAAGCTTTCTTT
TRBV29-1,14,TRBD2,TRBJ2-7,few,CSVVTSGSFYEQYF,TGCAGCGTGGTCACGAGCGGGAGCTTCTACGAGCAGTACTTC
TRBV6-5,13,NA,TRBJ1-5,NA,CASSPTGYQPQHF,TGTGCCAGCAGTCCAACAGGGTATCAGCCCCAGCATTTT
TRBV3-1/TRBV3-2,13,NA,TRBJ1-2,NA,CASSRRENYGYTF,TGTGCCAGCAGCCGACGGGAAAACTATGGCTACACCTTC
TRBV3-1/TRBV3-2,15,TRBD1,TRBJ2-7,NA,CASSPPGTVSYEQYF,TGTGCCAGCAGCCCGCCCGGGACAGTCTCCTACGAGCAGTACTTC
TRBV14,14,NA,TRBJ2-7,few,CASSRAAYSYEQYF,TGTGCCAGCAGTCGAGCAGCGTATTCCTACGAGCAGTACTTC
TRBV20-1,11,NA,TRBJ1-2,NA,CSPRGNYGYTF,TGTAGCCCCAGGGGAAACTATGGCTACACCTTC
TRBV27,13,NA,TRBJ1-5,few,CASSPGGRQPQHF,TGTGCCAGCAGCCCGGGGGGCCGGCAGCCCCAGCATTTT
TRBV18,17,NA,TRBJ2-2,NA,CASSPPLTGIPPGELFF,TGTGCCAGCTCACCACCGTTAACAGGGATCCCCCCCGGGGAGCTGTTTTTT
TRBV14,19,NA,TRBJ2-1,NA,CASSQEKEGVLSSYNEQFF,TGTGCCAGCAGCCAAGAAAAGGAGGGCGTTCTGAGCTCCTACAATGAGCAGTTCTTC
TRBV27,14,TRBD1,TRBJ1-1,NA,CASRKGQGRTEAFF,TGTGCCAGCAGAAAGGGACAGGGGAGAACTGAAGCTTTCTTT
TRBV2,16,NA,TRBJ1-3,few,CASRVSGANSGNTIYF,TGTGCCAGCAGAGTTTCAGGGGCCAACTCTGGAAACACCATATATTTT
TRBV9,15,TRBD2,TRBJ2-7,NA,CASSVVPSGTYEQYF,TGTGCCAGCAGCGTAGTACCTAGCGGGACGTACGAGCAGTACTTC
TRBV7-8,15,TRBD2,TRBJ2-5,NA,CASSSGLAGQETQYF,TGTGCCAGCAGCTCGGGACTAGCGGGCCAAGAGACCCAGTACTTC
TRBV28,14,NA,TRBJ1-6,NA,CASSPGQNNSPLHF,TGTGCCAGCAGCCCAGGACAGAATAATTCACCCCTCCACTTT
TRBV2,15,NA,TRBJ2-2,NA,CATRQVSPNTGELFF,TGTGCCACCCGACAGGTTTCCCCGAACACCGGGGAGCTGTTTTTT
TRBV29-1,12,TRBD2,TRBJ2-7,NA,CSVSSGRTEQYF,TGCAGCGTCAGCAGCGGGAGAACGGAGCAGTACTTC
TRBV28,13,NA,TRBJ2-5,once,CASSLPAQGTQYF,TGTGCCAGCAGTTTACCGGCCCAGGGGACCCAGTACTTC
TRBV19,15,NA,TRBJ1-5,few,CASSQGRRTIQPQHF,TGTGCCAGTAGTCAGGGCAGGCGGACGATTCAGCCCCAGCATTTT
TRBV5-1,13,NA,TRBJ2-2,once,CASQNRDTGELFF,TGCGCCAGCCAAAACAGAGACACCGGGGAGCTGTTTTTT
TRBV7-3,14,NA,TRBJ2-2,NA,CASSSLSNTGELFF,TGTGCCAGCAGCTCCCTCAGTAACACCGGGGAGCTGTTTTTT
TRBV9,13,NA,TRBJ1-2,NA,CASSPEGVYGYTF,TGTGCCAGCAGCCCCGAAGGGGTATACGGCTACACCTTC
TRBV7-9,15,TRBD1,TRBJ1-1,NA,CASSQRQGGNTEAFF,TGTGCCAGCAGCCAACGACAGGGGGGGAACACTGAAGCTTTCTTT
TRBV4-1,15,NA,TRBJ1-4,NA,CASSFRQPTNEKLFF,TGCGCCAGCAGCTTCCGACAGCCAACTAATGAAAAACTGTTTTTT
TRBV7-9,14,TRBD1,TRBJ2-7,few,CASSLDRGHYEQYF,TGTGCCAGCAGCCTCGACAGGGGCCACTACGAGCAGTACTTC
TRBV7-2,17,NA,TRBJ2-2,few,CASSFPLAGARTGELFF,TGTGCCAGCAGCTTCCCTCTGGCGGGGGCGAGGACCGGGGAGCTGTTTTTT
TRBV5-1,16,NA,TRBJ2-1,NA,CASSLVRTRDYNEQFF,TGCGCCAGCAGCTTGGTCAGAACGCGGGATTACAATGAGCAGTTCTTC
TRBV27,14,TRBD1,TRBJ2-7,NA,CASSLQGARNEQYF,TGTGCCAGCAGTTTACAGGGGGCGCGTAACGAGCAGTACTTC